The subject of this entry is one T cell receptor beta chain. The target of this receptor is not known. No per-base quality is available; no much larger clone lies one base away. From cysteine to phenylalanine, the CDR3 is 16 amino acids long. Just the 48-base CDR3 DNA is kept, in frame starting at base 1. V is pruned by 4 bases and J by 0 bases, leaving 10 bases of the junction without a gene match. Looking up the germline V gene (reference sequence) yields CDR1 SGHNT and CDR2 YYREEE. This record comes from a study of Ad26.COV2.S vaccination and SARS-CoV-2 variants (TCRdb year 2021). The study in broad terms: Donors in the vaccine arm were drawn from COV1001, a phase I-IIa trial of Ad26.COV2.S in healthy adults that was multicentre, randomized, double-blind and placebo-controlled. Dosing of Ad26.COV2.S was intramuscular, at either 5x10^10 or 1x10^11 viral particles, delivered as one shot or as two shots spaced 56 days apart. TCRbeta repertoire sequencing was used to assess the specificity and breadth of SARS-CoV-2-reactive T cell receptors after Ad26.COV2.S vaccination. A total of about 30 samples were included in the TCR-sequenced set, comprising around 19 Ad26.COV2.S vaccine recipients, 5 placebo recipients and 8 SARS-CoV-2 convalescent individuals. Trial participants were randomized into five groups of five: low-dose or high-dose Ad26.COV2.S given once or twice, or placebo on both occasions. Throughout the experiments and outcome assessment, investigators stayed blinded to trial group allocation. The research as a whole found: It was noted by the authors that total T cell responses may have been underestimated by the TCR breadth and depth analyses. After vaccination, substantial breadth of spike-specific CD8+ and CD4+ T cell responses was reported. Vaccine and placebo recipients had comparable non-spike TCR breadth, which fits with the vaccine containing only spike. Comparing responses between vaccine doses or regimens was not something the study was powered to do. Ad26.COV2.S recipients had higher spike-specific TCR breadth than placebo recipients (P = 0.0014).

The immunoSEQ Assay was the method used to sequence TCRbeta CDR3 regions. After extraction, genomic DNA underwent amplification by bias-controlled multiplex PCR, followed by high-throughput sequencing. The published analysis was carried out like this. To quantify the absolute abundance of every unique TCRbeta CDR3 region, sequences were collapsed and filtered. T cell fraction was estimated by normalizing TCRbeta template counts to usable DNA, which was measured by amplifying reference genes present in all nucleated cells. Repertoire TCRs were annotated as SARS-CoV-2-specific when V gene, CDR3 amino acid sequence and J gene were exactly matched to a known reactive TCR set. The reference SARS-CoV-2 TCR set was derived from MIRA and filtered for enrichment in COVID-19-positive ImmuneCODE repertoires, a step that removed public or cross-reactive TCRs. Drawing on the MIRA antigens, annotated TCRs were analysed further at the level of specific ORF or position within ORF. Depth was the summed frequency of annotated unique rearrangements, while breadth was defined as annotated unique rearrangements over total unique productive rearrangements. Two-sided Wilcoxon rank-sum tests were applied when comparing TCR breadth between groups. In its TCRdb copy, this immuneACCESS table keeps in-frame sequences only and misses some clones. Where compared with another copy, unresolved V genes explain less than half of these, and the others have no known cause. The DNA was the basis for D and trimming; V, J and clone size are from that table. The sample table shows about 480,000 clones, and around nine tenths are seen once. 9.5% to 15% of the sample rests with the top ten.

The sample's treatment or condition label is to be understood as: about 20 received Ad26.COV2.S at low or high dose, single or two shots; 5 received placebo; per-sample allocation not given. Repertoires of vaccine and placebo recipients were sequenced from samples collected on day 63 after the first injection. Cohort 1b enrolled 20 to 30 adults aged 18-55 years at a single site in Boston, USA, between 29 July and 7 August 2020. Ad26.COV2.S was a replication-incompetent adenovirus type 26 vector expressing a prefusion-stabilized SARS-CoV-2 spike protein from the original Wuhan strain. This clonotype was obtained from a person aged 18-60 years who received the Ad26.COV2.S COVID-19 vaccine or a placebo. The sample was peripheral blood, taken in a trial of Ad26.COV2.S vaccine versus placebo. The V and J segments used are TRBV5-4 and TRBJ2-7; 7 central nucleotides agree with TRBD2. The CDR3 protein sequence reads: CASSPGGSGNSYEQYF. The DNA sequence follows: TGTGCCAGCAGCCCGGGCGGGAGCGGGAACTCCTACGAGCAGTACTTC.